Following are 10 T cell receptor beta chains from one sample sequenced in a study of cytomegalovirus exposure and HLA in healthy donors. PCR involved 60 Vbeta and 13 Jbeta primers. Sequencing used immunoSEQ multiplex PCR; TCRdb keeps in-frame clones, though not all of them. The sample lists roughly 150,000 clones, about 75% occurring once. The specimen sequenced was PBMCs. All receptors come from a female donor in good health and CMV-seronegative.

The CDR3 spells CASSSQGRNTEAFF. The CDR3 nucleotides read TGTGCCAGTAGTTCACAGGGACGGAACACTGAAGCTTTCTTT. The gene calls are TRBV19 and TRBJ1-1, with TRBD1 as a possible D gene (6 bases). Germline CDR1 and CDR2: LNHDA and SQIVND (reference sequence). The CDR3 contains 14 residues. The V end was cut by 5 bases, the J end by 1 base, with 11 bases between.

This chain uses TRBV4-1 with TRBJ1-2; D is possibly TRBD1 (6 bases). Germline loops: CDR1 MGHRA, CDR2 YSYEKL. Trimming left V 0 bases short and J 4 bases short, with 15 bases between. This CDR3 is 16 amino acids long. The CDR3 DNA reads TGCGCCAGCAGCCAAGATTTGGGGGGGCGCGGCTATGGCTACACCTTC. Amino acid sequence: CASSQDLGGRGYGYTF.

This clone has more than one count but fewer than ten. This chain uses TRBV27 with TRBJ2-2; TRBD1 matches 10 bases. The CDR3 covers 17 residues. Germline V CDR1 and CDR2: MNHEY, SMNVEV (reference sequence). The V segment lost 5 bases and the J segment 3 bases; nucleotides outside the gene matches: 9. This CDR3 reads CASSPMSTGGYTGELFF. The CDR3 region has the DNA TGTGCCAGCAGTCCTATGTCGACAGGGGGCTACACCGGGGAGCTGTTTTTT.

The rearrangement links TRBV6-1 to TRBJ1-1; no clear D. The V gene's germline CDR1 is MNHNS and CDR2 SASEGT. This CDR3 spans 10 amino acids. With 10 bases removed from V and 4 bases from J, the gap between germline ends came to 7 bases. In DNA, the CDR3 is TGTGCCACCACGGGCACTGAAGCTTTCTTT. Amino acids: CATTGTEAFF.

This clone showed up just once. This chain uses TRBV2 with TRBJ2-3, with TRBD2 matching 11 bases. V lost 6 bases, J lost 2 bases, and 10 bases stayed unmatched. The CDR3 loop spans 17 amino acids. Looked up from germline, CDR1 is SNHLY and CDR2 is FYNNEI. This CDR3 reads CASSYPSSGGLTDTQYF. The DNA for the CDR3 is TGTGCCAGCAGCTACCCTTCTAGCGGGGGGCTCACAGATACGCAGTATTTT.

The chain carries TRBV9 and TRBJ2-7; D not certain. The V end lost 2 bases, the J end lost 5 bases, and 14 bases lay between the germline ends. The CDR3 runs 14 residues. Germline V gene sequence: CDR1 SGDLS, CDR2 YYNGEE. The CDR3 region is CASSVLDIMDEQYF. The CDR3 bases are TGTGCCAGCAGCGTTCTAGATATAATGGACGAGCAGTACTTC.

The chain combines TRBV11-2 with TRBJ2-3; 9 bases line up with TRBD1. CDR1 SGHAT and CDR2 FQNNGV come from the germline V gene. There are 15 residues in the CDR3. J gave up 3 bases and V 5 bases, and 6 bases lay outside the gene matches. CDR3 DNA: TGTGCCAGCAGCCCGGGACAGGGAATAACAGATACGCAGTATTTT. This encodes CASSPGQGITDTQYF.

The chain couples TRBV5-1 to TRBJ2-2; the D gene is possibly TRBD2 (5 bases). The length of the CDR3 is 15 residues. V shed 4 bases and J shed 6 bases, with 16 bases lying between them. CDR1 is SGHRS, CDR2 YFSETQ, per germline. The DNA for the CDR3 is TGCGCCAGCAGCCCTGGAGGCCAGGCTCCCGGGGAGCTGTTTTTT. This gives the protein CASSPGGQAPGELFF.

This clone occurred once. J is TRBJ2-7 and V is TRBV29-1; TRBD1 agrees at 8 bases. Looked up from germline, CDR1 is SQVTM and CDR2 is ANQGSEA. The CDR3 runs 14 residues. After removal of 4 bases from V and 7 bases from J, the junction contained 12 bases not matched to a gene. The CDR3 sequence: CSVATGQGMGEQYF. The DNA of the CDR3 is TGCAGCGTTGCAACAGGACAGGGTATGGGTGAGCAGTACTTC.

The chain has TRBV28 and TRBJ2-1, with 12 bases that match TRBD1. CDR1 is MDHEN and CDR2 is SYDVKM in the germline V gene. The CDR3 has 14 residues. V dropped 8 bases and J dropped 4; count of bases not matched to a gene: 3. DNA of the CDR3: TGTGCCAGCGGGACAGGGGGCGGTTACAATGAGCAGTTCTTC. It yields the protein CASGTGGGYNEQFF.